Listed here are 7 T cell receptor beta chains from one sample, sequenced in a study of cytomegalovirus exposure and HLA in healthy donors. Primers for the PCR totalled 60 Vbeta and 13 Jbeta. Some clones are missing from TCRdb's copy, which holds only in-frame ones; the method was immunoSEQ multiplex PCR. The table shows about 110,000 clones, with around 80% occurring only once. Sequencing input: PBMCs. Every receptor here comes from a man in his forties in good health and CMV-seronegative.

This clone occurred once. DNA for the CDR3: TGCGCCAGCACCACTCGAGGGGGCCCGAACACTGAAGCTTTCTTT. This sequence encodes CASTTRGGPNTEAFF. The rearrangement uses TRBV5-1 and TRBJ1-1; 7 nucleotides agree with TRBD1. The CDR3 has 15 residues. Germline-derived CDR1 and CDR2 are SGHRS and YFSETQ. The trim removed 6 bases at V and 1 base at J, leaving 9 bases unmatched.

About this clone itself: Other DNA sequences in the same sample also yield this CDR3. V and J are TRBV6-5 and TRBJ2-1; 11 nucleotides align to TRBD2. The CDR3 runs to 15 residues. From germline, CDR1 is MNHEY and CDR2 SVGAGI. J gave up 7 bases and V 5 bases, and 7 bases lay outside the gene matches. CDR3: CASSPGASGGNEQFF. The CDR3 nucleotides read TGTGCCAGCAGTCCCGGGGCTAGCGGGGGGAATGAGCAGTTCTTC.

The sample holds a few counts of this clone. The CDR3 nucleotides are TGTGCCAGCGCCTTGGAGGGACGAAATACGCAGTATTTT. This codes for CASALEGRNTQYF. The V call is TRBV6-1, the J call TRBJ2-3, with D possibly being TRBD2 (6 bases). The CDR3 has 13 residues. Germline CDR1 reads MNHNS; CDR2 reads SASEGT. The V and J ends lost 8 bases and 7 bases respectively, with 16 bases between them.

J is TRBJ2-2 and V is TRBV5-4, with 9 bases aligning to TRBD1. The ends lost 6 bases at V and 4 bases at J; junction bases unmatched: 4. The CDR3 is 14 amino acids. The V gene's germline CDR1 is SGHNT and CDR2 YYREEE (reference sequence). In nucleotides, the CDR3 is TGTGCCAGCATGGGGACAGGGCTCACCGGGGAGCTGTTTTTT. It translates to CASMGTGLTGELFF.

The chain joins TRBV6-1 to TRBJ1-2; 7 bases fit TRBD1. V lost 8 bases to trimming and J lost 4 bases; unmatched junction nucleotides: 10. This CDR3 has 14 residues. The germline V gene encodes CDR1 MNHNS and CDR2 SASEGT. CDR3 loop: CASGRPGGAYGYTF. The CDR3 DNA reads TGTGCCAGCGGCCGGCCAGGGGGAGCCTATGGCTACACCTTC.

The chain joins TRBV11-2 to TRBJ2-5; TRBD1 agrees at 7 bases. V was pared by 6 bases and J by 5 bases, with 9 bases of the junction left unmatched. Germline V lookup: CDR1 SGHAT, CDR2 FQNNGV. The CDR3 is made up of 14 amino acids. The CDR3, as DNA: TGTGCCAGCAGACCCTCGCCGGACAGGGAGACCCAGTACTTC. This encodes CASRPSPDRETQYF.

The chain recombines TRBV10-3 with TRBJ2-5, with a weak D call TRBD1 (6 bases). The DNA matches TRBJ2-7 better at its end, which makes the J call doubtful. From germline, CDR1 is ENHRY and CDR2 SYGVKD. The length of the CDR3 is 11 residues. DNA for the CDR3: TGTGCCATCAGCGACAGGCACGAGCAGTACTTC. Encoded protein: CAISDRHEQYF.